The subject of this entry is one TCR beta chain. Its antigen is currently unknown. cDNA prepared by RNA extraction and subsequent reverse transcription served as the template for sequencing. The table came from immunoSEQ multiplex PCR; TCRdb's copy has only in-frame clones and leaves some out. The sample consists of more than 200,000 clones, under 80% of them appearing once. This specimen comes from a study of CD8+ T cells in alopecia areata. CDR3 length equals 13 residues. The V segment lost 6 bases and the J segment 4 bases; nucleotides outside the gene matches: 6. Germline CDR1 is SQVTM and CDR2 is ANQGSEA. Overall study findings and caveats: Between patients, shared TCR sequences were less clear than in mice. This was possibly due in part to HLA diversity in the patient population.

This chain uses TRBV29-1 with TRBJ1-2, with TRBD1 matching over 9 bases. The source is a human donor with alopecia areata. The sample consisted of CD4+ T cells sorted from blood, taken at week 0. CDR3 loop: CSVPTGGLYGYTF. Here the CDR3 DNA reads TGCAGCGTACCTACAGGGGGCCTCTATGGCTACACCTTC.